This T cell receptor beta chain is drawn from a study of blood T cell repertoires in COVID-19. Study information: Some COVID-19 samples were acute and others convalescent; all came from the United States, Italy and Spain. PBMCs, B-cell-depleted T cells, or T cells were the source of the cDNA or gDNA that made up the material.

The protocol was immunoSEQ multiplex PCR, while the TCRdb copy is restricted to in-frame clones and leaves out a portion. The sample holds about 59,000 clones, over 70% seen once. This CDR3 is built from 13 residues. Germline CDR1 is MNHEY and CDR2 is SVGEGT. V shed 6 bases and J shed 2 bases, with 10 bases lying between them. The clonotype was recovered from a woman aged 50 to 60 with active or convalescent COVID-19. J is TRBJ1-2 and V is TRBV6-2 or TRBV6-3; D gene ambiguous. The sample consisted of peripheral blood. The CDR3 region is CASSQPRNYGYTF. The DNA of the CDR3 is TGTGCCAGCAGCCAGCCCCGGAACTATGGCTACACCTTC.